This T cell receptor beta chain was sequenced during a study of blood T cell repertoires in COVID-19. Study background: The origin of the acute and convalescent COVID-19 samples was the United States, Italy and Spain. Nucleic acid was either cDNA or gDNA, and it came from T cells, B-cell-depleted T cells, or PBMCs.

In the original workflow: It was from reference gene primer amplification that nucleated cell counts were estimated. Libraries were prepared by immunoSEQ multiplex PCR; TCRdb keeps only in-frame clonotypes and omits some of them. V, J and clone size reflect that table, while D and trimming were determined from the DNA. The sample shows about 150,000 clones, approximately 80% of them seen only once. Input material: peripheral blood. The sequence was collected from a man in his 70s who had recovered from COVID-19.

CDR3 in DNA: TGTGCCAGCATAGTGAGCGGAACTACCGGGGAGCTGTTTTTT. It yields the protein CASIVSGTTGELFF. The chain couples TRBV28 to TRBJ2-2; D may be TRBD2 (5 bases). Deletions cut 7 bases from V and 5 bases from J, with 14 bases between. This CDR3 has 14 amino acids. Germline V gene sequence: CDR1 MDHEN, CDR2 SYDVKM.